This is a list of T cell receptor beta chains from one sample in a study of neurological immune-mediated disorders. In TCRdb, the 5' RACE reads were re-called with MiXCR into one record per CDR3 protein. The repertoire has more than 75,000 distinct CDR3 sequences, about 9.4% of them found once; the top ten carry roughly 2%. Sample: PBMCs. The receptors shown here come from a man aged 40-50 years in good health. Both conserved end residues are part of each CDR3. The order of the fields is J gene, V gene, D gene, clone size, CDR3 protein, CDR3 DNA. D genes are given only for firm matches. Not all rows give a size; the values are once, few, many and, for expanded clones, a class.

TRBJ2-7 | TRBV28 | - | many | CASSPALGEQYF | TGTGCCAGCAGCCCGGCCCTCGGCGAGCAGTACTTC
TRBJ1-1 | TRBV28 | - | many | CASSLSPQPRNTEAFF | TGTGCCAGCAGTTTATCGCCCCAGCCCAGGAACACTGAAGCTTTCTTT
TRBJ2-7 | TRBV10-1 | - | many | CASSESPSSYEQYF | TGCGCCAGCAGTGAGTCCCCGAGCTCCTACGAGCAGTACTTC
TRBJ2-7 | TRBV7-8 | TRBD1 | many | CASSLGTGGSYEQYF | TGTGCCAGCAGCTTGGGGACAGGGGGTTCCTACGAGCAGTACTTC
TRBJ2-1 | TRBV28 | TRBD2 | many | CASRSGSGYEQFF | TGTGCCAGCAGGAGCGGGAGTGGATATGAGCAGTTCTTC
TRBJ2-6 | TRBV20-1 | - | many | CSARVQGSYANVLTF | TGCAGTGCTAGAGTTCAGGGTTCGTACGCCAACGTCCTGACTTTC
TRBJ1-2 | TRBV3-1 | - | many | CASSLEFNYGYTF | TGTGCCAGCAGCTTGGAATTTAACTATGGCTACACCTTC
TRBJ1-2 | TRBV20-1 | - | - | CSARWDQAGAGYTF | TGCAGTGCTAGATGGGATCAAGCGGGAGCTGGCTACACCTTC
TRBJ2-2 | TRBV5-1 | - | many | CASSLAKYTGELFF | TGCGCCAGCAGCTTGGCCAAGTACACCGGGGAGCTGTTTTTT
TRBJ1-2 | TRBV6-1 | TRBD1 | - | CASSERGLHGYTF | TGTGCCAGCAGTGAAAGGGGGCTGCATGGCTACACCTTC
TRBJ1-5 | TRBV2 | TRBD1 | many | CASLLGQGPGQPQHF | TGTGCCAGCTTACTAGGACAGGGGCCAGGGCAGCCCCAGCATTTT
TRBJ2-1 | TRBV6-5 | - | - | CASSYSGTHTWGEQFF | TGTGCCAGCAGTTACTCAGGGACCCATACCTGGGGAGAGCAGTTCTTC
TRBJ2-5 | TRBV18 | TRBD1 | few | CASSPGQGQETQYF | TGTGCCAGCTCACCCGGACAGGGGCAAGAGACCCAGTACTTC
TRBJ2-1 | TRBV5-1 | TRBD2 | many | CASSLERGGSFYNEQFF | TGCGCCAGCAGCTTAGAGCGGGGGGGTTCTTTCTACAATGAGCAGTTCTTC
TRBJ1-5 | TRBV20-1 | TRBD1 | many | CSAMGDRLAEGQPQHF | TGCAGTGCTATGGGGGACAGGCTCGCGGAGGGTCAGCCCCAGCATTTT
TRBJ2-7 | TRBV12-3/TRBV12-4 | TRBD1 | many | CASSIDRVEQYF | TGTGCCAGCAGTATCGACAGGGTCGAGCAGTACTTC
TRBJ2-2 | TRBV11-2 | TRBD2 | many | CASRPPPASGRSKAGELFF | TGTGCCAGCAGACCCCCCCCTGCTAGCGGGAGATCTAAGGCCGGGGAGCTGTTTTTT
TRBJ2-7 | TRBV12-3/TRBV12-4 | - | many | CASSLASILYEQYF | TGTGCCAGCAGTTTAGCGAGCATCCTATACGAGCAGTACTTC
TRBJ2-1 | TRBV6-1 | - | many | CASSEFTEYEQFF | TGTGCCAGCAGTGAATTTACTGAATATGAGCAGTTCTTC
TRBJ2-7 | TRBV20-1 | TRBD2 | many | CSARDSGGVYEQYF | TGCAGTGCTAGAGATAGCGGGGGGGTTTACGAGCAGTACTTC
TRBJ1-4 | TRBV9 | - | many | CASSVDWGQDEKLFF | TGTGCCAGCAGCGTAGATTGGGGGCAGGATGAAAAACTGTTTTTT
TRBJ2-7 | TRBV10-3 | TRBD2 | many | CAILLADTYEQYF | TGTGCCATCTTACTAGCGGATACCTACGAGCAGTACTTC
TRBJ1-1 | TRBV7-2 | - | many | CASSLVVWGGNTEAFF | TGTGCCAGCAGCTTAGTGGTTTGGGGAGGGAACACTGAAGCTTTCTTT
TRBJ2-1 | TRBV5-1 | - | many | CASSLDQGLSNEQFF | TGCGCCAGCAGCTTGGATCAGGGCTTGAGCAATGAGCAGTTCTTC